Here is one T cell receptor beta chain with its context. Its recognized antigen is unknown. Base qualities are not provided; no much larger clone lies one nucleotide away. The donors were healthy, HIV-negative adults who had no recently reported acute infections or vaccinations. Every donor was a Caucasian adult residing in Nashville, Tennessee, USA. CD4+ T cells were enriched by magnetic negative selection, after which naive cells were positively selected on CD45RA and the negative fraction was taken as the memory subset. Blood was obtained by leukapheresis, after which PBMCs were separated by Ficoll-Histopaque density gradient centrifugation and cryopreserved in liquid nitrogen vapor phase. Analytical flow cytometry was used to check the purity and quantity of every magnetically sorted T cell population. From each sorted fraction, genomic DNA was isolated and quantified by UV absorbance on a Nanodrop 2000c.

At the junction V is shortened by 7 bases and J by 1 base; bases outside the gene matches: 6. The germline V gene (reference sequence) yields SEHNR for CDR1 and FQNEAQ for CDR2. CDR3 length: 14 amino acids, cysteine to phenylalanine. CDR3 DNA is the only sequence kept; it has 42 bases, read in frame from the first base. Using the deep immunoSEQ assay, TCR CDR3 regions were amplified from genomic DNA by multiplex PCR. Genomic DNA extracted from each cell subset was distributed evenly over all wells of several immunoSEQ 96-well plates, and each plate served as one replicate. For sorted subsets, around 200 ng genomic DNA, equal to 25,000 to 35,000 T cell genomes, was loaded into each replicate PCR. The purified libraries were quantified using a Qubit 3.0 fluorometer, sized with a Bioanalyzer 2100, and then quantified again using the KAPA Library Quantification kit. Each immunoSEQ 96-well plate was sequenced on its own single-read 150-cycle Illumina NextSeq 550 flow cell. For the original study's pipeline: The immunoSEQ output contained only junctional sequences without quality scores, so filtering could not match that applied to full-length reads. Sequences were annotated with PyIR, a Python wrapper for IgBLAST v1.9, using IMGT germline references to assign V/J genes and CDR3. Reads with weak V/J assignments (E-value above 1e-6), missing CDR3, stop codons, out-of-frame junctions, or ambiguous translated residues were removed. V3J clonotypes were defined as sequences sharing an identical inferred V gene, J gene, and CDR3 amino acid sequence. Percentage overlap between repertoires was calculated by dividing the number of shared unique clonotypes by the size of the smaller repertoire. Repertoire richness was assessed with RTK rarefaction, the Chao1 estimator, and Recon v2.1 estimates of unobserved clonotypes. For all TCRbeta clonotypes obtained by the gDNA method from four donors, generation probabilities were computed with OLGA. TCRdb holds this immuneACCESS table with in-frame rearrangements only. Some clones are missing; in checked studies, unresolved V genes explain under half, and the rest has no known cause. Clonal size and the V and J genes are those of that table, whereas D and trimming came from the DNA. The sample records over 850,000 clones, around 78% of which are singletons. Approximately 0.5% of the sample lies in the top ten.

These data belong to a study of shared clonotypes between healthy human individuals (dated by TCRdb to the early 2020s). Notes on the research overall: The cohort included a few men and a couple of women between 18 and 49 years of age. Per donor, three plates each were used for CD4 naive and CD4 memory, two for CD8 naive, and one for CD8 memory. Blood TCR repertoires of four to six healthy adults were deeply sequenced to estimate repertoire size and the extent of clonotype sharing between individuals. To increase sequencing depth and limit assay-specific biases, different laboratories used diverse techniques to prepare libraries and sequence TCR repertoires. Between about 0.94 and 10 billion PBMCs per donor were obtained by leukapheresis. General conclusions and limits of the study: Pairwise subsampling led to the expectation that sequencing depth would affect the degree of clonotype sharing among donors. Across several donors, around 5% of naive CD4, over 3% of naive CD8, approximately 2.5% of memory CD4, and 0.3% to 0.45% of memory CD8 clonotypes were shared. Compared with non-shared clonotypes, the clonotypes found in all four sorted-subset donors had higher generation probabilities. Because the study included only a small number of donors, the genetic and exposure-history diversity represented was limited. Only blood was sampled, and tissue TCR repertoires likely differ from those in blood. Naive subsets generally had larger estimated clonotype richness than memory subsets. Rarefaction of sorted-subset datasets indicated incomplete sequencing despite the large sequencing depth.

The receptor was isolated from a young man in good health. Some clones in this sample may be carry-over from other donors' samples. The specimen was memory CD4+ T cells from PBMCs. Explained via the paper, the cell subset or site label denotes: CD45RA-negative fraction. Recombination joined TRBV7-9 with TRBJ1-2; TRBD1 agrees with 7 junctional bases. The nucleotide sequence is given as TGTGCCAGCACCCAGGGACAGAATAACTATGGCTACACCTTC. Its coded protein is CASTQGQNNYGYTF.